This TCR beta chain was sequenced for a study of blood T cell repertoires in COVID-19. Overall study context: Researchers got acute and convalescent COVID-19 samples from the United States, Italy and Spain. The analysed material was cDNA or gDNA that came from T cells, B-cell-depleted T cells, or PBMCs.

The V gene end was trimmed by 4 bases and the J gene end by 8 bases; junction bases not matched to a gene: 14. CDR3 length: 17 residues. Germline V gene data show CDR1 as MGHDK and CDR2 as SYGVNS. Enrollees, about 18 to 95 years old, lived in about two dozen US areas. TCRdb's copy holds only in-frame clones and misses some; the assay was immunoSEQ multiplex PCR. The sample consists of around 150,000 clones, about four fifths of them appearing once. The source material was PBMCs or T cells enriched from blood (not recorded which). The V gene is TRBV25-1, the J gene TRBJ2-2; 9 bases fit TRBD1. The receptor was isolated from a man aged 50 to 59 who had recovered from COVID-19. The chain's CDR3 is CASSGTDRGILSGELFF. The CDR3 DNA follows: TGTGCCAGCAGTGGGACGGACAGGGGAATTTTATCGGGGGAGCTGTTTTTT.